This T cell receptor (beta chain) comes out of a study of blood T cell repertoires in COVID-19. Study summary: The study drew acute and convalescent COVID-19 samples from the United States, Italy and Spain.

The method was immunoSEQ multiplex PCR; TCRdb's version includes in-frame clones alone and lacks a portion of them. The sample lists a few hundred thousand clones; around nine tenths were seen once. After removal of 4 bases from V and 5 bases from J, the junction contained 3 bases not matched to a gene. The CDR3 sequence is 14 residues long. Germline CDR1 is KGHDR and CDR2 is SFDVKD. The chain is built from TRBV24-1 and TRBJ2-5; TRBD2 matches at 10 bases. This clonotype was obtained from a man aged 35-49 years who had recovered from COVID-19. The sample consisted of peripheral blood. The CDR3 DNA follows: TGTGCCACCAGTGAAACTAGCGGGGACGAGACCCAGTACTTC. This gives the protein CATSETSGDETQYF.